The next 19 T cell receptor beta chains were all read from a single sample in a study of T cell changes during pregnancy in multiple sclerosis. TCRdb keeps only in-frame clones here, not all; method: immunoSEQ multiplex PCR. This table holds about 41,000 clones, 80% to 90% found once. Sequencing was performed on CD4+ T cells from peripheral blood mononuclear cells, taken in the first trimester of pregnancy. Source of these receptors: a female donor with multiple sclerosis, enrolled in a pregnancy study.

This chain links TRBV5-1 with TRBJ2-1, with no clear D. The V end was cut by 4 bases, the J end by 2 bases, with 19 bases between. The CDR3 spans 17 residues. CDR1 is SGHRS and CDR2 is YFSETQ in the germline V gene. The CDR3 DNA follows: TGCGCCAGCAGCCCTGGGTTTAGGAGTACCGCCTACAATGAGCAGTTCTTC. Protein product: CASSPGFRSTAYNEQFF.

The chain is built from TRBV11-2 and TRBJ2-1; TRBD2 might be the D (6 bases). The CDR3 totals 15 residues. Trimming removed 6 bases at V and 1 base at J, with 13 bases between. Germline V lookup: CDR1 SGHAT, CDR2 FQNNGV. Here the CDR3 reads CASSPGGSSYNEQFF. CDR3 nucleotides: TGTGCCAGCAGTCCCGGGGGATCTTCCTACAATGAGCAGTTCTTC.

This chain uses TRBV27 with TRBJ1-1, with TRBD1 matching over 8 bases. This CDR3 comprises 13 residues. Germline V CDR1 and CDR2: MNHEY, SMNVEV (reference sequence). Unmatched junction bases numbered 5, after V lost 6 bases and J lost 5 bases. The CDR3 protein is CASSRGRGTEAFF. CDR3 sequence (DNA): TGTGCCAGCAGCAGGGGGCGAGGGACTGAAGCTTTCTTT.

The rearrangement links TRBV7-9 to TRBJ2-1; tentatively, D is TRBD1 (6 bases). The CDR3 has 16 amino acids. The V and J ends lost 4 bases and 4 bases respectively, with 17 bases between them. Germline-derived CDR1 and CDR2 are SEHNR and FQNEAQ (reference sequence). The CDR3 DNA follows: TGTGCCAGCAGCTCCAACCCCGGGACAACTTACAATGAGCAGTTCTTC. This codes for CASSSNPGTTYNEQFF.

V is TRBV4-1 and J is TRBJ2-1, with 10 bases identical to TRBD2. CDR1 is MGHRA, CDR2 YSYEKL, per germline. CDR3 length equals 18 residues. The V gene end was trimmed by 1 base and the J gene end by 0 bases; junction bases not matched to a gene: 6. This CDR3 reads CASSQAPGLASSYNEQFF. The CDR3 DNA reads as TGCGCCAGCAGCCAAGCCCCGGGACTAGCGAGCTCCTACAATGAGCAGTTCTTC.

The chain links TRBV13 to TRBJ2-7; 8 nucleotides align to TRBD1. Germline V gene lookup returns CDR1 PRHDT and CDR2 FYEKMQ (reference sequence). The CDR3 has 16 residues. V lost 0 bases to trimming and J lost 1 base; unmatched junction nucleotides: 5. The CDR3 region has the DNA TGTGCCAGCAGCTTAGGCCGGAGACAGGGGTCCTACGAGCAGTACTTC. Residues: CASSLGRRQGSYEQYF.

The rearrangement uses TRBV9 and TRBJ2-7; D is possibly TRBD1 (5 bases). Trimming left V 1 base short and J 2 bases short, with 10 bases between. CDR3 length: 14 residues. Germline V gives CDR1 SGDLS, CDR2 YYNGEE. The CDR3 sequence is CASSVQGGPYEQYF. For the CDR3, the DNA is TGTGCCAGCAGCGTACAGGGTGGCCCCTACGAGCAGTACTTC.

This clone turned up a few times. The chain is built from TRBV5-4 and TRBJ2-7; TRBD2 agrees at 7 bases. Germline V CDR1 and CDR2: SGHNT, YYREEE (reference sequence). CDR3 length: 18 residues. Unmatched junction bases numbered 12, after V lost 0 bases and J lost 0 bases. The CDR3 protein is CASSLGGRAGLSSYEQYF. DNA of the CDR3: TGTGCCAGCAGCTTGGGCGGGAGAGCAGGATTGAGCTCCTACGAGCAGTACTTC.

This rearrangement joins TRBV4-1 to TRBJ2-5; 7 bases match TRBD1. Trimming at V came to 4 bases and at J to 2 bases, leaving 7 bases not matched to a gene. The CDR3 is made up of 15 amino acids. The V gene's germline CDR1 is MGHRA and CDR2 YSYEKL. The CDR3 region has the DNA TGCGCCAGCAGCCGCATACAGGGGCGACAAGAGACCCAGTACTTC. As protein: CASSRIQGRQETQYF.

In this sample, this clone turned up once. V is TRBV5-1 and J is TRBJ2-7; TRBD2 agrees at 8 bases. The CDR3 is 15 residues long. Germline V gives CDR1 SGHRS, CDR2 YFSETQ. The V gene end was trimmed by 4 bases and the J gene end by 0 bases; junction bases not matched to a gene: 6. The CDR3 here is CASSTTSGFSYEQYF. In DNA form, the CDR3 reads TGCGCCAGCAGCACTACTAGCGGTTTCTCCTACGAGCAGTACTTC.

CDR3 nucleotides: TGTGCCAGCAGACCCATAGACAGGGATGAGCAGTTCTTC. This sequence encodes CASRPIDRDEQFF. V gene TRBV7-9 combines with J gene TRBJ2-1, with TRBD1 matching over 7 bases. Germline V lookup: CDR1 SEHNR, CDR2 FQNEAQ (reference sequence). This CDR3 comprises 13 residues. V lost 6 bases and J lost 8; bases outside the gene matches: 7.

The V call is TRBV25-1, the J call TRBJ1-4; perhaps TRBD1 as D (6 bases). Germline lookup yields CDR1 MGHDK and CDR2 SYGVNS. Trimming left V 3 bases short and J 8 bases short, with 10 bases between. The CDR3 contains 13 residues. The CDR3 loop reads CASSDRGGEKLFF. CDR3 sequence (DNA): TGTGCCAGCAGTGACAGGGGCGGGGAAAAACTGTTTTTT.

This chain connects TRBV2 to TRBJ2-3, with 7 positions matching TRBD2. The CDR3 is 14 residues long. Germline V gives CDR1 SNHLY, CDR2 FYNNEI. Trimming took 5 bases from V and 3 from J; bases not matched to a gene: 5. CDR3 protein: CASSSGMRTDTQYF. The CDR3 nucleotides read TGTGCCAGCAGTAGCGGGATGAGGACAGATACGCAGTATTTT.

The V and J genes are TRBV10-3 and TRBJ2-1, with 8 positions matching TRBD1. V lost 3 bases to trimming and J lost 7 bases; unmatched junction nucleotides: 11. Germline-derived CDR1 and CDR2 are ENHRY and SYGVKD. This CDR3 region has 16 residues. CDR3 residues: CAISEYSDRGRNEQFF. In DNA form, the CDR3 reads TGTGCCATCAGTGAATATTCTGACAGGGGCAGGAATGAGCAGTTCTTC.

The V and J genes are TRBV7-9 and TRBJ1-4, with D possibly matching TRBD1 (6 bases). This CDR3 has 16 residues. The V gene's germline CDR1 is SEHNR and CDR2 FQNEAQ (reference sequence). Trimming stripped 5 bases from V and 4 bases from J, with 17 bases between. CDR3 loop: CASSGGVERSNEKLFF. Written as DNA, the CDR3 is TGTGCCAGCAGCGGGGGCGTGGAGCGGAGTAATGAAAAACTGTTTTTT.

The gene calls are TRBV14 and TRBJ2-7; TRBD2 matches 7 bases. This CDR3 has 17 residues. Trimming removed 1 base from V and 4 bases from J; junction bases left unmatched: 13. Germline CDR1 and CDR2: SGHDN and FVKESK. The CDR3 reads CASSQGWGLTSMYEQYF. For the CDR3, the DNA is TGTGCCAGCAGCCAAGGGTGGGGACTAACAAGCATGTACGAGCAGTACTTC.

The rearrangement uses TRBV7-9 and TRBJ2-6, with D unclear. With 3 bases removed from V and 2 bases from J, the gap between germline ends came to 14 bases. Germline V CDR1 and CDR2: SEHNR, FQNEAQ (reference sequence). CDR3 size: 17 residues. The CDR3 here is CASSLRPVLTGANVLTF. CDR3 bases: TGTGCCAGCAGCTTGCGGCCAGTCCTTACTGGGGCCAACGTCCTGACTTTC.

In the case of this clone: A read error may produce the germline difference seen at one junction end. V gene TRBV28 combines with J gene TRBJ2-7; 12 bases line up with TRBD2. The CDR3 totals 14 residues. Germline loops: CDR1 MDHEN, CDR2 SYDVKM. CDR3 region: CLVLAGGRSYEQYF. The DNA for the CDR3 is TGCCTTGTACTAGCGGGAGGCCGCTCCTACGAGCAGTACTTC.

The chain has TRBV7-9 and TRBJ2-2, with a weak D call TRBD1 (6 bases). CDR1 and CDR2 (germline): SEHNR, FQNEAQ (reference sequence). The CDR3 is 16 residues long. V lost 4 bases, J lost 1 base, and 13 bases lay in between. CDR3 amino acids: CASSSRGAMNTGELFF. Written as DNA, the CDR3 is TGTGCCAGCAGCTCCAGGGGAGCCATGAACACCGGGGAGCTGTTTTTT.